Sequencing of this T cell receptor (beta chain) was carried out in a study of graft-versus-host responses after intestinal transplantation. Study background: Multivisceral, liver-intestinal, or isolated intestinal grafts were transplanted into recipients.

This clone was observed a single time. As yet, its antigen is unknown. This CDR3 region has 10 residues. Trimming cost V 4 bases and J 6 bases, with 4 bases left between them. Germline CDR1 SGHAT, CDR2 FQNNGV. Findings and caveats of the study: Within allografts, high graft-versus-host to host-versus-graft clonal ratios were seen among patients with graft-donor T cell macrochimerism.

Repertoires were generated with immunoSEQ multiplex PCR, while TCRdb's copy carries only in-frame clones and drops some. The sample has more than 70,000 clones; almost 90% are singletons. This sample comprised unstimulated CD4+ T cells sorted from spleen or lymph node cells, obtained before intestinal transplant. V gene TRBV11-2 combines with J gene TRBJ2-7, with no clear D. This TCR derives from a human donor who received an intestinal transplant. CDR3 coding DNA: TGTGCCAGCAGCTACTTCGAGCAGTACTTC. Its protein product is CASSYFEQYF.